This T cell receptor (beta chain) comes out of a study of blood T cell repertoires in COVID-19 (TCRdb year 2020). Looking at the study overall: Collaborator samples came from the United States, Italy and Spain and covered acute and convalescent phases of COVID-19. The material from the prospective study consisted of cDNA or gDNA derived from T cells, B-cell-depleted T cells, or PBMCs. The dataset comprised deeply sampled blood TCRbeta repertoires from subjects exposed to, actively infected with, or recovered from COVID-19. The repertoires were released in a freely available public database meant as a resource for research on the immune response to SARS-CoV-2. The samples were drawn from two sources: the first 160 participants of the ongoing ImmuneRACE study, and some 1,300 subjects contributed by 6 global collaborators. Nearly every sample came with metadata listing a de-identified subject ID, COVID-19 status, age in years and sex. Where HLA class I and class II types were available, the types were taken from metadata supplied by the sample provider, not from assay-based typing.

One collaborating source in Seattle enrolled patients while the patients were actively infected and followed the patients over time throughout the course of disease. Whole blood was collected in K2EDTA tubes by collaborating institutions according to the institutions' own protocols. For TCRbeta analysis, collaborators shipped samples in one of three forms: frozen whole blood, isolated PBMCs, or DNA extracted from either of those sample types. For this clone: It has no known antigen specificity. No much larger clonotype is one base removed from it; base qualities were not supplied.

What the study reported, not specific to this receptor: Clinical and demographic metadata were provided uncurated, with the amount varying by source and participant.

TCRbeta CDR3 regions were amplified from genomic DNA using the immunoSEQ Assay, a bias-controlled multiplex PCR. As for the original processing: The number of nucleated cells in each sample was estimated by amplification of reference gene primers within the assay. To quantify the absolute abundance of each unique TCRbeta CDR3 rearrangement, sequence reads were collapsed and filtered. For each sample, productive Simpson clonality was calculated as the square root of Simpson's diversity index across productive rearrangements. What TCRdb holds here is the immuneACCESS table cut down to in-frame rearrangements. Part of the clones is not present; checked against another copy, under half of the missing clones reflect an unresolved V gene, and the others are unexplained. Clonal size and the V and J genes are those of that table, whereas D and trimming came from the DNA. This sample is represented by about 310,000 clones; about nine tenths of them were singletons. Less than 3.5% of the sample lies in the top ten.

The sequence was obtained from a woman in her twenties or thirties with COVID-19, enrolled during active disease. Source material: peripheral blood.

The sequenced DNA is TGTGCCAGCTCACCATTCCCCGGACAGGGGGCCGATGGCTACACCTTC. Translated, this is CASSPFPGQGADGYTF. The sequence links TRBV18 to TRBJ1-2, with 11 central nucleotides matching TRBD1. Ends trimmed: V by 2 bases, J by 6 bases; bases unmatched to a gene: 8. The germline V gene sets CDR1 to KGHSH and CDR2 to LQKENI. Taken from cysteine to phenylalanine, the CDR3 has 16 residues. The CDR3 DNA has 48 bases and is translated from base 1. Extended through the reference TRBV18 and TRBJ1-2 proteins, this CDR3 yields the full variable domain: NAGVMQNPRHLVRRRGQEARLRCSPMKGHSHVYWYRQLPEEGLKFMVYLQKENIIDESGMPKERFSAEFPKEGPSILRIQQVVRGDSAAYFCASSPFPGQGADGYTFGSGTRLTVV.